This is a list of T cell receptor beta chains from one sample in a study of blood T cell repertoires in COVID-19. Sequencing used immunoSEQ multiplex PCR; TCRdb keeps in-frame clones, though not all of them. The sample lists about 230,000 clones, 81% occurring once. Sequenced sample: peripheral blood. The source of these receptors is a woman older than 75 with acute or convalescent COVID-19. Each CDR3 is given with its conserved first and last residue. Fields, in order: D gene, V gene, clone size, J gene, CDR3 DNA, CDR3 protein. The D gene is left open where the match is weak. Clone size is not always given. Where it is, it says once, few, many or a class for expanded clones.

>.|TRBV15|few|TRBJ2-1
TGTGCCACCAGCAGAGATGTGGGAGAGGTCAATGAGCAGTTCTTC
CATSRDVGEVNEQFF
>.|TRBV1|.|TRBJ2-2
TGCACCAGCAGCCAAGGGACAACTAACACCGGGGAGCTGTTTTTT
CTSSQGTTNTGELFF
>TRBD1|TRBV18|.|TRBJ1-5
TGTGCCAGCTCACTGACAGGGGACGGCAATCAGCCCCAGCATTTT
CASSLTGDGNQPQHF
>TRBD1|TRBV6-1|.|TRBJ2-7
TGTGCCAGCAGTGAAATGGGGACAGGATACGAGCAGTACTTC
CASSEMGTGYEQYF
>TRBD1|TRBV5-1|.|TRBJ2-7
TGCGCCAGCAGCGCCTCAGGGGGCCAATCGTCCTACGAGCAGTACTTC
CASSASGGQSSYEQYF
>.|TRBV11-2|.|TRBJ2-5
TGTGCCAGCAGCTTAGTTCCCGCAGGGGGGAGGGAGACCCAGTACTTC
CASSLVPAGGRETQYF
>TRBD1|TRBV11-3|once|TRBJ2-5
TGTGCCAGCAGCCCAGGGTGGGGACAGGGGAGGGAGACCCAGTACTTC
CASSPGWGQGRETQYF
>TRBD2|TRBV7-2|few|TRBJ2-3
TGTGCCAGCAGCGACCCGACTAGCGGGGGGCGTTCAGATACGCAGTATTTT
CASSDPTSGGRSDTQYF
>TRBD2|TRBV4-2|.|TRBJ2-3
TGTGCCAGCAGCCCCCGGACTAGCGGCGCCACAGATACGCAGTATTTT
CASSPRTSGATDTQYF
>TRBD1|TRBV5-1|.|TRBJ2-2
TGCGCCAGCAGCTTGGGACAGGGGTTGAACACCGGGGAGCTGTTTTTT
CASSLGQGLNTGELFF
>.|TRBV19|.|TRBJ1-1
TGTGCCAGTAGTTCCTGGGCGAACACTGAAGCTTTCTTT
CASSSWANTEAFF
>TRBD1|TRBV28|once|TRBJ1-5
TGTGCCAGCAGTCAAACGACAGGGGTGGATCAGCCCCAGCATTTT
CASSQTTGVDQPQHF
>TRBD1|TRBV28|.|TRBJ1-6
TGTGCCAGCAGTCAAAAAAACAGGGGATCACCCCTCCACTTT
CASSQKNRGSPLHF